The 29 T cell receptor beta chains below all came from one sample that was sequenced in a study of blood T cell repertoires in COVID-19. The assay was immunoSEQ multiplex PCR, and TCRdb's table has in-frame clones only and misses some. The data hold some 58,000 clones, with 85% to 95% observed a single time. Material: peripheral blood. These receptors were collected from a man aged 50-59 years with active COVID-19.

The chain couples TRBV7-2 to TRBJ2-1; 7 bases align to TRBD1. There are 16 residues in the CDR3. The germline CDR1 and CDR2 sequences are SGHTA and FQGNSA. The V segment lost 2 bases and the J segment 3 bases; nucleotides outside the gene matches: 7. This CDR3 is CASSLLFGTVYNEQFF. The DNA for the CDR3 is TGTGCCAGCAGCTTACTGTTTGGGACAGTCTACAATGAGCAGTTCTTC.

This rearrangement joins TRBV28 to TRBJ2-7, with a possible D match to TRBD2 (6 bases). Germline lookup yields CDR1 MDHEN and CDR2 SYDVKM. The CDR3 extends over 13 amino acids. Trimming stripped 10 bases from V and 4 bases from J, with 17 bases between. For the CDR3, the DNA is TGTGCCACCGTTGGGGGGAGCGAGTACGAGCAGTACTTC. Amino acid sequence: CATVGGSEYEQYF.

This rearrangement joins TRBV27 to TRBJ1-1; the match to TRBD1 covers 11 bases. Per the germline V gene, CDR1 is MNHEY and CDR2 is SMNVEV (reference sequence). V gave up 6 bases and J gave up 4 bases; unmatched junction bases: 4. CDR3 length equals 14 residues. The CDR3 here is CASRRTGGVTEAFF. The CDR3 coding sequence is TGTGCCAGCAGACGGACAGGGGGCGTCACTGAAGCTTTCTTT.

The chain couples TRBV4-1 to TRBJ2-5; TRBD2 aligns across 8 bases. The V gene's germline CDR1 is MGHRA and CDR2 YSYEKL. This CDR3 is 20 amino acids long. The V gene end was trimmed by 2 bases and the J gene end by 0 bases; junction bases not matched to a gene: 17. This CDR3 is CASSQPPLAGQNVYQETQYF. For the CDR3, the DNA is TGCGCCAGCAGCCAACCCCCCCTAGCGGGCCAAAACGTGTACCAAGAGACCCAGTACTTC.

V gene TRBV28 combines with J gene TRBJ2-6; D uncertain. Germline-derived CDR1 and CDR2 are MDHEN and SYDVKM. The CDR3 consists of 16 residues. V gave up 1 base and J gave up 2 bases, with 9 bases separating them. The CDR3 coding sequence is TGTGCCAGCAGTTTATTACTCCCCACTGGGGCCAACGTCCTGACTTTC. Translating gives CASSLLLPTGANVLTF.

The CDR3 DNA reads as TGTGCCAGCCATGGGGCCCGGGGCGGGGGACCTCACGCTGAGCAGTTCTTC. Amino acid sequence: CASHGARGGGPHAEQFF. The chain uses TRBV7-9 and TRBJ2-1; TRBD2 matches at 7 bases. The CDR3 covers 17 residues. Germline trimming cut 8 bases from V and 9 bases from J; bases unmatched to any gene: 22. Germline V gene data show CDR1 as SEHNR and CDR2 as FQNEAQ (reference sequence).

In this sample, this clone turned up once. The chain is built from TRBV5-6 and TRBJ2-5; 9 positions agree with TRBD1. Germline V gives CDR1 SGHDT, CDR2 YYEEEE. The CDR3 has 15 amino acids. The V and J ends lost 7 bases and 5 bases, in that order; junction bases with no gene match: 12. CDR3 sequence reads: CASAGDRVAKETQYF. Written as DNA, the CDR3 is TGTGCCAGCGCCGGGGACAGGGTCGCAAAGGAGACCCAGTACTTC.

V and J are TRBV28 and TRBJ1-2, with D possibly being TRBD1 (6 bases). Germline V gives CDR1 MDHEN, CDR2 SYDVKM. The CDR3 has 14 amino acids. Trimming left V 2 bases short and J 8 bases short, with 15 bases between. The CDR3 DNA is TGTGCCAGCAGTTTAAACAGGGCCAGGGGAGGCTACACCTTC. Translation gives CASSLNRARGGYTF.

CDR3 residues: CASSLIPRRAMNTEAFF. The CDR3 coding sequence is TGTGCCAGCAGCTTGATCCCTCGCAGGGCAATGAACACTGAAGCTTTCTTT. The rearrangement links TRBV5-4 to TRBJ1-1; TRBD1 might be the D (5 bases). CDR3 length: 17 residues. V lost 1 base and J 0 bases, leaving 16 bases between the germline ends. Germline CDR1 SGHNT, CDR2 YYREEE (reference sequence).

This sequence joins TRBV7-6 and TRBJ1-2, with 7 bases identical to TRBD1. CDR1 is SGHVS, CDR2 FNYEAQ, per germline. This CDR3 contains 14 residues. V lost 3 bases and J lost 8; bases outside the gene matches: 9. The CDR3 DNA follows: TGTGCCAGCAGCTTCGGAGGGGGCCTTGAGGGCTACACCTTC. Amino acids: CASSFGGGLEGYTF.

V gene TRBV28 combines with J gene TRBJ1-5; no clear D. V was cut by 6 bases and J by 7 bases, with 7 bases left in between. CDR3 size: 11 residues. CDR1 and CDR2 from the germline V gene are MDHEN and SYDVKM. The CDR3 DNA follows: TGTGCCAGCAGCACTAGGCAGCCCCAGCATTTT. This sequence encodes CASSTRQPQHF.

As DNA, the CDR3 is TGTGCCAGCAGCCCGGCGGGAGGGAAGTATGGCTACACCTTC. This translates into CASSPAGGKYGYTF. The chain employs TRBV5-6 and TRBJ1-2; D gene ambiguous. Germline V gives CDR1 SGHDT, CDR2 YYEEEE. Trimming stripped 4 bases from V and 5 bases from J, with 15 bases between. The CDR3 totals 14 residues.

The genes are TRBV2 and TRBJ2-7; TRBD2 might be the D (5 bases). The CDR3 covers 14 residues. Germline values: CDR1 SNHLY, CDR2 FYNNEI. CDR3 DNA: TGTGCTGGACGGAGGACCTACCTCTCCTACGAGCAGTACTTC. Protein sequence: CAGRRTYLSYEQYF.

The rearrangement links TRBV5-1 to TRBJ1-4; 9 nucleotides line up with TRBD1. This CDR3 region has 16 residues. The J segment lost 5 bases and the V segment lost 0 bases, leaving 5 bases of the junction unmatched. Germline CDR1 reads SGHRS; CDR2 reads YFSETQ. This CDR3 is CASSLGNRGRNEKLFF. In DNA form, the CDR3 reads TGCGCCAGCAGCTTGGGGAACAGGGGGCGGAATGAAAAACTGTTTTTT.

The chain combines TRBV6-2 or TRBV6-3 with TRBJ1-1; TRBD1 agrees at 7 bases. Germline assignment: CDR1 MNHEY and CDR2 SVGEGT. After removal of 4 bases from V and 4 bases from J, the junction contained 6 bases not matched to a gene. This CDR3 comprises 14 residues. The CDR3 reads CASSSSGGITEAFF. CDR3 DNA: TGTGCCAGCAGTTCTTCAGGGGGGATCACTGAAGCTTTCTTT.

This clone has just a few counts. The CDR3 DNA is TGTGCCAGTAGTACAGGGTTTGACTACGAGCAGTACTTC. Amino acids: CASSTGFDYEQYF. The chain uses TRBV19 and TRBJ2-7; possibly TRBD1 for D (5 bases). The CDR3 loop spans 13 amino acids. Germline V gene sequence: CDR1 LNHDA, CDR2 SQIVND (reference sequence). The V end lost 4 bases, the J end lost 3 bases, and 10 bases lay between the germline ends.

V is TRBV30 and J is TRBJ1-6, with D tentatively TRBD1 (5 bases). Trimming pared 4 bases from V and 7 bases from J, leaving 14 bases between. CDR1 is GTSNPN, CDR2 SVGIG, per germline (reference sequence). The CDR3 covers 14 residues. DNA for the CDR3: TGTGCCTGGAATATTTTGACAGAAAATTCACCCCTCCACTTT. Translating gives CAWNILTENSPLHF.

This chain links TRBV2 with TRBJ2-3; 10 nucleotides match TRBD1. The germline V gene encodes CDR1 SNHLY and CDR2 FYNNEI. The CDR3 has 17 amino acids. V shed 3 bases and J 4 bases; nucleotides not matched to a gene: 10. The CDR3 spells CASSDLWDRGVSDTQYF. The CDR3 DNA is TGTGCCAGCAGTGACTTATGGGACAGGGGAGTTTCAGATACGCAGTATTTT. Variable domain in full (rest from reference TRBV2 and TRBJ2-3): EPEVTQTPSHQVTQMGQEVILRCVPISNHLYFYWYRQILGQKVEFLVSFYNNEISEKSEIFDDQFSVERPDGSNFTLKIRSTKLEDSAMYFCASSDLWDRGVSDTQYFGPGTRLTVL.

The chain recombines TRBV21-1 with TRBJ2-1; TRBD1, the table's D call, lacks a check against the DNA. TRBV21-1 is given as a pseudogene. CDR3 length equals 16 residues. The CDR3 region has the DNA TGTGCCAGCACCAAAAAGATAAGGACAAGAGTCAATGAGCAGTTCTTC. Encoded protein: CASTKKIRTRVNEQFF.

The V call is TRBV3-1 (or the pseudogene TRBV3-2), the J call TRBJ2-7, with 10 nucleotides matching TRBD1. The V gene's germline CDR1 is LGHDT and CDR2 YNNKEL (reference sequence). This CDR3 is built from 15 residues. V trimming: 4 bases; J trimming: 2 bases; junction bases outside the gene matches: 5. The CDR3 nucleotides read TGTGCCAGCAGCCTTACGGGACAGGGGCCCTACGAGCAGTACTTC. Translated, it gives CASSLTGQGPYEQYF.

This chain connects TRBV7-2 to TRBJ2-1; 11 bases match TRBD2. CDR3 size: 16 residues. V gave up 4 bases and J gave up 7 bases; unmatched junction bases: 9. The V gene's germline CDR1 is SGHTA and CDR2 FQGNSA. Written as DNA, the CDR3 is TGTGCCAGCAGCTCGCCGACTAGCGGGATATCAAATGAGCAGTTCTTC. Its translation: CASSSPTSGISNEQFF. Looking up the rest from reference TRBV7-2 and TRBJ2-1 gives the full variable domain: GAGVSQSPSNKVTEKGKDVELRCDPISGHTALYWYRQSLGQGLEFLIYFQGNSAPDKSGLPSDRFSAERTGGSVSTLTIQRTQQEDSAVYLCASSSPTSGISNEQFFGPGTRLTVL.

J is TRBJ2-1 and V is TRBV5-1, with D possibly being TRBD1 (6 bases). Trimming cost V 1 base and J 8 bases, with 16 bases left between them. The germline CDR1 and CDR2 sequences are SGHRS and YFSETQ. The CDR3 has 15 amino acids. The CDR3 DNA follows: TGCGCCAGCAGCTTGAACGGGATCAGGGGTTATGAGCAGTTCTTC. This encodes CASSLNGIRGYEQFF.

This chain uses TRBV27 with TRBJ2-7; 12 nucleotides align to TRBD2. J gave up 4 bases and V 2 bases, and 15 bases lay outside the gene matches. Per germline, CDR1 MNHEY and CDR2 SMNVEV (reference sequence). The CDR3 totals 19 residues. The CDR3 sequence: CASSLPPQLAGGPTYEQYF. The CDR3 coding sequence is TGTGCCAGCAGTTTACCGCCTCAACTAGCGGGAGGACCCACTTACGAGCAGTACTTC.

CDR3 coding DNA: TGTGCCAGCAGCGACGTGGGCGCTGACACTGAAGCTTTCTTT. Residues: CASSDVGADTEAFF. The V gene is TRBV5-4, the J gene TRBJ1-1, with D unresolved. The V gene's germline CDR1 is SGHNT and CDR2 YYREEE (reference sequence). Trimming took off 4 bases at V and 3 bases at J, with 13 bases between the two ends. This CDR3 contains 14 residues.

This clone has just one count. This chain links TRBV4-3 with TRBJ2-7, with D possibly being TRBD1 (5 bases). In germline, CDR1 is LGHNA, CDR2 YSLEER. The V end lost 4 bases, the J end lost 3 bases, and 22 bases lay between the germline ends. The CDR3 runs 17 residues. The CDR3: CASSPEKLRDGFYEQYF. The CDR3 bases are TGCGCCAGCAGCCCGGAAAAGCTCAGGGATGGCTTCTACGAGCAGTACTTC.

The rearrangement joins TRBV7-2 to TRBJ1-2, with 12 bases aligning to TRBD1. Germline CDR1 is SGHTA and CDR2 is FQGNSA. V lost 6 bases and J lost 6; bases outside the gene matches: 14. The CDR3 totals 17 residues. CDR3 in amino acids: CASRRGGTGGSVDGYTF. CDR3 nucleotides: TGTGCCAGCAGGCGGGGAGGGACAGGGGGCTCCGTGGATGGCTACACCTTC.

V is TRBV4-2 and J is TRBJ1-5, with TRBD1 matching over 7 bases. The germline gives CDR1 LGHNA, CDR2 YNFKEQ. The ends lost 0 bases at V and 2 bases at J; junction bases unmatched: 4. The CDR3 has 16 amino acids. CDR3 nucleotide sequence: TGTGCCAGCAGCCAAGATCAAGGGACAGGCAATCAGCCCCAGCATTTT. Residues: CASSQDQGTGNQPQHF.

V and J are TRBV15 and TRBJ1-1; D uncertain. The CDR3 consists of 13 residues. Germline assignment: CDR1 LNHNV and CDR2 YYDKDF (reference sequence). Trimming shortened V by 11 bases and J by 1 base, and 14 bases separated the two germline ends. CDR3 in DNA: TGTGCCGCCTCGGGGTGGACGAACACTGAAGCTTTCTTT. It translates to CAASGWTNTEAFF.

The chain uses TRBV29-1 and TRBJ1-5; the match to TRBD1 covers 9 bases. Trimming removed 5 bases from V and 5 bases from J; junction bases left unmatched: 10. Germline V lookup: CDR1 SQVTM, CDR2 ANQGSEA. The CDR3 loop spans 15 amino acids. The DNA for the CDR3 is TGCAGCGTTCGCCACCGGGACAGGGCTCATCAGCCCCAGCATTTT. Its translation: CSVRHRDRAHQPQHF.